These 26 T cell receptor beta chains share one sample of origin, sequenced in a study of Graves' ophthalmopathy and Graves' hyperthyroidism. Researchers took RNA transcripts and amplified TCR beta CDR3 regions from them. Following a first-round RT-PCR that used HTBI primers, a second-round multiplex PCR was carried out. TCRdb passed the multiplex PCR reads through MiXCR, listing each CDR3 protein once. Among 620,000 or so distinct CDR3 sequences listed, around a fifth were seen once. The sequencing sample was made of peripheral blood. The origin of the receptors is a woman between 18 and 29 years old with stable Graves' hyperthyroidism. Some clones in this sample may be carry-over from other donors' samples.

This clonotype was observed many times. The CDR3 nucleotides read TGTGCCAGCAGCCCCCCTGGCTTCCAAGAGACCCAGTACTTC. Translation: CASSPPGFQETQYF. The J gene is TRBJ2-5, the V gene TRBV28; D is unresolved. The V end was cut by 6 bases, the J end by 1 base, with 12 bases between. CDR3 length equals 14 residues. CDR1 is MDHEN, CDR2 SYDVKM, per germline.

V usage is TRBV11-2 and J usage is TRBJ2-5; the match to TRBD2 covers 11 bases. Germline CDR1 and CDR2: SGHAT and FQNNGV. This CDR3 is 16 amino acids long. V lost 5 bases, J lost 5 bases, and 10 bases stayed unmatched. CDR3 sequence (DNA): TGTGCCAGCAGCCTTCGACTAGCGGGGAACGGGGAGACCCAGTACTTC. Its translation: CASSLRLAGNGETQYF. The full variable domain, rest sourced from reference TRBV11-2 and TRBJ2-5, is EAGVAQSPRYKIIEKRQSVAFWCNPISGHATLYWYQQILGQGPKLLIQFQNNGVVDDSQLPKDRFSAERLKGVDSTLKIQPAKLEDSAVYLCASSLRLAGNGETQYFGPGTRLLVL.

A few counts support this clonotype. The V and J genes are TRBV5-4 and TRBJ1-1, with 7 bases aligning to TRBD1. V lost 3 bases to trimming and J lost 6 bases; unmatched junction nucleotides: 14. The CDR3 contains 16 residues. The V gene's germline CDR1 is SGHNT and CDR2 YYREEE (reference sequence). The CDR3 is CASSSPNDRVYPEAFF. CDR3 DNA: TGTGCCAGCAGCTCTCCAAATGACAGGGTGTACCCTGAAGCTTTCTTT.

V usage is TRBV6-1 and J usage is TRBJ2-2; D not resolved. This CDR3 is built from 13 residues. In germline, CDR1 is MNHNS, CDR2 SASEGT. V was pared by 7 bases and J by 10 bases, with 16 bases between. CDR3 region: CASTSWSVPELFF. CDR3 DNA: TGTGCCAGCACCTCCTGGTCGGTTCCGGAGCTGTTTTTT.

J is TRBJ2-7 and V is TRBV6-5; 7 bases agree with TRBD1. Germline CDR1 is MNHEY and CDR2 is SVGAGI. The CDR3 is 16 residues long. The J segment lost 3 bases and the V segment lost 0 bases, leaving 8 bases of the junction unmatched. DNA of the CDR3: TGTGCCAGCAGTTACTCGGAACAGGGGAAGGACTACGAGCAGTACTTC. Its protein is CASSYSEQGKDYEQYF.

The rearrangement links TRBV11-2 to TRBJ2-3; D call uncertain. V lost 4 bases and J 2 bases, leaving 13 bases between the germline ends. The germline gives CDR1 SGHAT, CDR2 FQNNGV. The CDR3 consists of 15 residues. The CDR3 coding sequence is TGTGCCAGCAGCTCAAGTACGTGGGTCACAGATACGCAGTATTTT. It specifies CASSSSTWVTDTQYF.

The chain recombines TRBV19 with TRBJ1-5; D is unresolved. CDR1 is LNHDA, CDR2 SQIVND, per germline (reference sequence). Trimming pared 0 bases from V and 7 bases from J, leaving 7 bases between. The CDR3 has 13 residues. CDR3: CASSIERNQPQHF. The CDR3 DNA follows: TGTGCCAGTAGTATAGAGAGGAACCAGCCCCAGCATTTT.

This chain uses TRBV6-2 or TRBV6-3 with TRBJ2-7, with D uncertain. The ends were cut back, 4 bases at V and 6 bases at J, with 7 bases in the middle. This CDR3 is built from 11 residues. Germline V gene lookup returns CDR1 MNHEY and CDR2 SVGEGT. CDR3 in amino acids: CASSWGSEQYF. The CDR3 DNA follows: TGTGCCAGCAGTTGGGGTAGCGAGCAGTACTTC.

This clonotype was detected ten times or more. This sequence joins TRBV28 and TRBJ1-5; D not certain. The CDR3 is 15 residues long. Trimming took off 6 bases at V and 0 bases at J, with 12 bases between the two ends. Germline V gene lookup returns CDR1 MDHEN and CDR2 SYDVKM. In nucleotides, the CDR3 is TGTGCCAGCAGGTCCCTTGGGAATAGCAATCAGCCCCAGCATTTT. Translating it yields CASRSLGNSNQPQHF.

In its sample, this clonotype was seen many times. The V and J genes are TRBV19 and TRBJ2-7; 9 positions agree with TRBD1. Germline trimming cut 4 bases from V and 5 bases from J; bases unmatched to any gene: 6. The germline V gene encodes CDR1 LNHDA and CDR2 SQIVND (reference sequence). CDR3 length equals 14 residues. The CDR3 DNA reads TGTGCCAGTAGTACCCGGACAGGGGTCCACGAGCAGTACTTC. Translated: CASSTRTGVHEQYF.

The sample holds many counts of this clonotype. J is TRBJ1-5 and V is TRBV6-1; no clear D gene. The CDR3 is made up of 14 amino acids. Looked up from germline, CDR1 is MNHNS and CDR2 is SASEGT. V gave up 5 bases and J gave up 2 bases, with 10 bases separating them. CDR3 nucleotide sequence: TGTGCCAGCAGTCCTTACGGGGGCAATCAGCCCCAGCATTTT. Protein sequence: CASSPYGGNQPQHF.

V and J are TRBV12-3 or TRBV12-4 and TRBJ2-5, with 13 bases that match TRBD2. V dropped 7 bases and J dropped 2; count of bases not matched to a gene: 7. The CDR3 has 16 residues. Written as DNA, the CDR3 is TGTGCCAGCACCACCGGGACTAGCGGGACGCAAGAGACCCAGTACTTC. This encodes CASTTGTSGTQETQYF.

This sequence joins TRBV12-3 or TRBV12-4 and TRBJ1-2, with a possible D match to TRBD1 (6 bases). This CDR3 is built from 13 residues. Trimming removed 3 bases from V and 6 bases from J, with 11 bases in between. CDR3 sequence reads: CASSFRQVDGYTF. For the CDR3, the DNA is TGTGCCAGCAGTTTCCGACAGGTGGATGGCTACACCTTC.

At least ten counts were recorded for this clonotype. The chain couples TRBV7-2 to TRBJ1-1, with D unresolved. The CDR3 loop spans 15 amino acids. Germline CDR1 is SGHTA and CDR2 is FQGNSA. V was shortened by 5 bases and J by 4 bases, with 17 bases between the two germline ends. DNA of the CDR3: TGTGCCAGCAGCGAACAGACATTCCGCGTCACTGAAGCTTTCTTT. Its translation: CASSEQTFRVTEAFF.

The CDR3 loop is CASSQTGFEAFF. The CDR3 DNA is TGTGCCAGCAGCCAAACAGGGTTTGAAGCTTTCTTT. V usage is TRBV12-3 or TRBV12-4 and J usage is TRBJ1-1; tentative D call: TRBD1 (6 bases). This CDR3 spans 12 amino acids. V was clipped by 6 bases and J by 7 bases, with 12 bases between them.

The V gene is TRBV20-1, the J gene TRBJ1-1; TRBD1 matches at 10 bases. The CDR3 has 14 amino acids. The germline V gene encodes CDR1 DFQATT and CDR2 SNEGSKA (reference sequence). J lost 11 bases, V lost 1 base, and 10 bases had no gene match. The CDR3 sequence: CSARVPGTGEWAFF. The CDR3 bases are TGCAGTGCTAGAGTCCCCGGGACAGGGGAGTGGGCTTTCTTT.

In its sample, this clonotype was seen many times. The chain has TRBV29-1 and TRBJ1-2; 12 bases match TRBD1. The CDR3 extends over 13 amino acids. CDR1 and CDR2 from the germline V gene are SQVTM and ANQGSEA. Trimming removed 7 bases from V and 4 bases from J; junction bases left unmatched: 4. The CDR3 is CSAVGQGAYGYTF. Written as DNA, the CDR3 is TGCAGCGCCGTGGGACAGGGGGCCTATGGCTACACCTTC.

This chain joins TRBV28 and TRBJ2-2, with 8 bases fitting TRBD2. The CDR3 is made up of 15 amino acids. V gave up 8 bases and J gave up 7 bases; unmatched junction bases: 12. Per the germline V gene, CDR1 is MDHEN and CDR2 is SYDVKM. Here the CDR3 DNA reads TGTGCCAGCTGTAGCGGGGCAATTGTGGGCGGGGAGCTGTTTTTT. Amino acids: CASCSGAIVGGELFF.

Here the CDR3 DNA reads TGTGCCAGCAGACCACTTTACGTGGGGTCTACCTACGAGCAGTACTTC. This gives the protein CASRPLYVGSTYEQYF. The rearrangement joins TRBV6-2 or TRBV6-3 to TRBJ2-7, with D uncertain. This CDR3 region has 16 residues. Looked up from germline, CDR1 is MNHEY and CDR2 is SVGEGT. Trimming removed 6 bases from V and 2 bases from J, with 20 bases in between.

This chain uses TRBV28 with TRBJ1-2; no clear D gene. The V end lost 3 bases, the J end lost 7 bases, and 9 bases lay between the germline ends. This CDR3 is 12 amino acids long. Germline assignment: CDR1 MDHEN and CDR2 SYDVKM. The CDR3 sequence: CASSLATSGYTF. In nucleotides, the CDR3 is TGTGCCAGCAGTTTGGCTACATCTGGCTACACCTTC.

There are a few counts of this clonotype. This chain links TRBV7-2 with TRBJ2-5, with D unresolved. The CDR3 has 13 residues. Between the trimmed V and J ends, which lost 4 bases and 5 bases, there was a span of 11 bases. The germline gives CDR1 SGHTA, CDR2 FQGNSA. CDR3 sequence (DNA): TGTGCCAGCAGCTCAGAGCAGTGGGAGACCCAGTACTTC. It specifies CASSSEQWETQYF.

Many counts were recorded for this clonotype. The chain links TRBV20-1 to TRBJ1-2, with TRBD1 matching 8 bases. This CDR3 spans 13 amino acids. V dropped 6 bases and J dropped 6; count of bases not matched to a gene: 9. Germline V CDR1 and CDR2: DFQATT, SNEGSKA (reference sequence). As DNA, the CDR3 is TGCAGTGCCAAACCTCAGGGGGCGCATGGCTACACCTTC. It encodes CSAKPQGAHGYTF.

J is TRBJ2-5 and V is TRBV25-1, with TRBD1 matching 8 bases. The germline V gene has CDR1 MGHDK and CDR2 SYGVNS. The V and J ends lost 7 bases and 5 bases, in that order; junction bases with no gene match: 12. The CDR3 is made up of 15 amino acids. CDR3 protein: CASMPTRTGWETQYF. DNA for the CDR3: TGTGCCAGCATGCCCACCAGGACAGGGTGGGAGACCCAGTACTTC.

The chain uses TRBV13 and TRBJ1-1; D possibly corresponds to TRBD1 (5 bases). CDR1 and CDR2 from the germline V gene are PRHDT and FYEKMQ (reference sequence). This CDR3 has 12 residues. V was cut by 5 bases and J by 7 bases, with 11 bases left in between. CDR3 sequence reads: CASSERGGEAFF. DNA of the CDR3: TGTGCCAGCAGCGAAAGGGGCGGTGAAGCTTTCTTT. Based on the CDR3 plus reference TRBV13 and TRBJ1-1, the full variable domain is AAGVIQSPRHLIKEKRETATLKCYPIPRHDTVYWYQQGPGQDPQFLISFYEKMQSDKGSIPDRFSAQQFSDYHSELNMSSLELGDSALYFCASSERGGEAFFGQGTRLTVV.

At least ten counts were recorded for this clonotype. This chain joins TRBV6-5 and TRBJ1-5; maybe TRBD1 (5 bases). V shed 5 bases and J shed 0 bases, with 11 bases lying between them. This CDR3 contains 15 residues. Germline CDR1 and CDR2: MNHEY and SVGAGI. In nucleotides, the CDR3 is TGTGCCAGCAGTATGGGACCGACTAGCAATCAGCCCCAGCATTTT. It translates to CASSMGPTSNQPQHF.

This clonotype was counted many times. The chain recombines TRBV6-1 with TRBJ1-2; a possible D gene is TRBD1 (5 bases). The CDR3 runs to 13 residues. Trimming shortened V by 4 bases and J by 3 bases, and 9 bases separated the two germline ends. Germline V gene data show CDR1 as MNHNS and CDR2 as SASEGT. CDR3 bases: TGTGCCAGCAGTGCCCGGGGGTACTATGGCTACACCTTC. This sequence encodes CASSARGYYGYTF.